The clone carrying this T cell receptor (beta chain) was seen only a few times. The sample is drawn from a study of patients and donors after allogeneic stem cell transplantation. Trimming pared 1 base from V and 4 bases from J, leaving 8 bases between. Germline assignment: CDR1 SGHTA and CDR2 FQGNSA. The CDR3 spans 14 residues. TCRdb recomputed calls from the RT-PCR reads with MiXCR, one row per CDR3 protein. The sample yields 920,000 or so distinct CDR3 sequences, roughly 18% seen once. This receptor was identified in a human donor who was either an allogeneic HSCT recipient or a stem cell or donor lymphocyte infusion donor (not recorded which). It is not recorded whose cells these are; they may come from a transplant donor. This sequence joins TRBV7-2 and TRBJ1-3; D is possibly TRBD1 (6 bases). Sample: blood, either unsorted or a sorted T cell fraction (not recorded which). The chain's CDR3 is CASSLGQDGNTIYF. CDR3 DNA sequence: TGTGCCAGCAGCTTAGGACAGGACGGAAACACCATATATTTT.